The clone carrying this TCR beta chain was recorded at least ten times. Its antigen is not identified. All unsorted peripheral T cells were captured because whole blood was used without fractionation. The record originates from a study of HIV-infected patients and healthy controls. Study results and limitations: Unequal distinct sequence numbers between patients and controls complicated comparisons. During therapy, HIV-associated CDR3s fell significantly in frequency, while CMV-associated CDR3s did not change significantly.

cDNA was made from approximately 0.55 ug RNA using alpha and beta constant primers. Separate chain-specific third strand synthesis with multiplexing indices produced the alpha and beta libraries. Ligation attached cDNA to a 5' RACE adapter that carried a random hexamer and SP2 site. MiXCR was run by TCRdb on the 5' RACE reads, yielding one entry per CDR3 protein. The sample has approximately 18,000 distinct CDR3 sequences, 8% to 10% seen once. CDR1 is MNHEY and CDR2 is SVGEGT in the germline V gene. This CDR3 comprises 14 residues. V gave up 2 bases and J gave up 5 bases, with 12 bases separating them.

The chain links TRBV6-2 or TRBV6-3 to TRBJ2-5; tentative D call: TRBD2 (5 bases). Input material: blood. The receptor's source is an adult in good health. CDR3 DNA sequence: TGTGCCAGCAGTTACACCGGACTGAGCGAGACCCAGTACTTC. Its protein product is CASSYTGLSETQYF.